Sequencing of this T cell receptor beta chain was carried out in a study of response to subunit inactivated influenza vaccine. Study outcomes and limitations: Each seasonal influenza vaccination recruits few new T cells, the authors suggested.

V lost 10 bases, J lost 7 bases, and 19 bases lay in between. The CDR3 loop spans 13 amino acids. From germline, CDR1 is MNHNS and CDR2 SASEGT. From the RT-PCR reads, TCRdb called clonotypes with MiXCR, one entry per CDR3 protein. The table includes fewer than 700,000 distinct CDR3 sequences, approximately 13% detected once. This clonotype was recorded a few times. Its antigen remains unknown. The sample consisted of PBMCs from blood, taken about 40 days after vaccination. The chain uses TRBV6-1 and TRBJ2-5, with D possibly TRBD1 on 7 matching bases. The origin of this receptor is a man in his fifties who received an inactivated influenza vaccine. The CDR3, as DNA: TGTGCCATCTCCAGGGGGGTCGATTCGACCCAGTACTTC. Its translation: CAISRGVDSTQYF.